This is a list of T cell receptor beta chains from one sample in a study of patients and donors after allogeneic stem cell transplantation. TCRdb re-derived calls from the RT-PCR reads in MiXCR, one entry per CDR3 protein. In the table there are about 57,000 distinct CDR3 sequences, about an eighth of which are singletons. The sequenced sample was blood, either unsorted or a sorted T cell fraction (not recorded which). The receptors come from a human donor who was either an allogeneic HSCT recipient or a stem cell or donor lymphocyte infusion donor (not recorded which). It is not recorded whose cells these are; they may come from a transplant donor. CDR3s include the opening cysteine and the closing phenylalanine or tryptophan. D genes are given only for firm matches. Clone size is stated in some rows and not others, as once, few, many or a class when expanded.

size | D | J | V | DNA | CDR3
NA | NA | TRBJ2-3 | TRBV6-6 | TGTGCCAGCAGTTACGGTCGTCCCGAGAGCGGAGAGGGTTATACGCAGTATTTT | CASSYGRPESGEGYTQYF
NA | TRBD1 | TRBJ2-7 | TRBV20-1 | TGCAGTGCTAGATATCGGGACAGGGAGTACGAGCAGTACTTC | CSARYRDREYEQYF
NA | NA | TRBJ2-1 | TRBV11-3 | TGTGCCAGCAGTACAACACAGGAGGCCTACAATGAGCAGTTCTTC | CASSTTQEAYNEQFF
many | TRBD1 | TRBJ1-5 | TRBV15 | TGTGCCACCAGCAGAGGGCATACAGGGGAGGGGCGGCAGCCCCAGCATTTT | CATSRGHTGEGRQPQHF
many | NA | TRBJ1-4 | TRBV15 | TGTGCCACCAGCAGAGATCGGGGGACTGAAAAACTGTTTTTT | CATSRDRGTEKLFF
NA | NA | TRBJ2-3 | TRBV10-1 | TGCGCCAGCAGGGCAAGGTGGGATACGCAGTATTTT | CASRARWDTQYF
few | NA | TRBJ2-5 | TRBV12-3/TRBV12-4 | TGTGCCAGCAGTTTAAGTATTGAGACCCAGTACTTC | CASSLSIETQYF
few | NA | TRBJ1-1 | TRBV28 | TGTGCCAGCAGTCCCCCTAGGGGGAACACTGAAGCTTTCTTT | CASSPPRGNTEAFF
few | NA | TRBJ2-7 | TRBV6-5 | TGTGCCAGCAGTTCATGGACTAAATCTACGGTAGAGCAGTACTTC | CASSSWTKSTVEQYF
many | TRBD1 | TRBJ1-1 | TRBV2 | TGTGCCAGCCCCGGGGACAGCAACACTGAAGCTTTCTTT | CASPGDSNTEAFF
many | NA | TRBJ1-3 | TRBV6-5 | TGTGCCAGCAGTTACGAGGGGACTGGAAACACCATATATTTT | CASSYEGTGNTIYF
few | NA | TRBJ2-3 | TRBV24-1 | TGTGCCACCAGTTACACCTTGGGAGGGGGAGAGGCAGATACGCAGTATTTT | CATSYTLGGGEADTQYF
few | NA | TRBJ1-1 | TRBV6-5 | TGTGCCAGCAGTTATTGGGGCAATGAAGCTTTCTTT | CASSYWGNEAFF
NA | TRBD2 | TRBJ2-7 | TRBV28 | TGTGCCAGCAGTTTATCAGGCTCGGGGGGAAAAGAGCAGTACTTC | CASSLSGSGGKEQYF
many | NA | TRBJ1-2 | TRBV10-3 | TGTGCCATCAGTGAGTCGTTTCAGGATCCTTTCGTTTGGGGCTACACCTTC | CAISESFQDPFVWGYTF
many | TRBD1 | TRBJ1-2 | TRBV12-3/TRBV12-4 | TGTGCCAGCAGCCAACCCGGGACAGGGGACTATGGCTACACCTTC | CASSQPGTGDYGYTF
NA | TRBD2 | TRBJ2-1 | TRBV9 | TGTGCCAGCAGCCCCACCGGGACTAGCGTTTACAATGAGCAGTTCTTC | CASSPTGTSVYNEQFF
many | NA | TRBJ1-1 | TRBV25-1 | TGTGCCAGCCTCACGGGACAGAACACTGAAGCTTTCTTT | CASLTGQNTEAFF
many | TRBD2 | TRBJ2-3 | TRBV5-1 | TGCGCCAGCAGCTTTCGACTAGCGAGTCTCCTCTCTAGCACAGATACGCAGTATTTT | CASSFRLASLLSSTDTQYF
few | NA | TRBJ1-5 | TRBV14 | TGTGCCAGCAGCCCTGATGGGGGGCCAGGGCAGCCCCAGCATTTT | CASSPDGGPGQPQHF
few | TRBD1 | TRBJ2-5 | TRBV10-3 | TGTGCCACAACCCCGACAGGGCTAGGTCAAGAGACCCAGTACTTC | CATTPTGLGQETQYF
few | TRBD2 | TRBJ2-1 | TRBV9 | TGTGCCAGCAGCGTAGTTGAGCGGGAGGGCCTCAATGAGCAGTTCTTC | CASSVVEREGLNEQFF
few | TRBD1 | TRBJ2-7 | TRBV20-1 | TGCAGTGCTAGGGAGGGACAGGGGGGCTCCTACGAGCAGTACTTC | CSAREGQGGSYEQYF
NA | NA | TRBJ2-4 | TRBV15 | TGTGCCACCAGCAGATGGACGGTAGGCTCGGACATTCAGTACTTC | CATSRWTVGSDIQYF
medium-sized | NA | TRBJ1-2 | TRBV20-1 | TGCAGTGCCAGTTCAGGGGTGGGTCGCTATGGCTACACCTTC | CSASSGVGRYGYTF
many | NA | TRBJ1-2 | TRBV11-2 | TGTGCCAGCAGCCAAGGCTCGGTAGTACTGTTAAGCCCTAACTATGGCTACACCTTC | CASSQGSVVLLSPNYGYTF
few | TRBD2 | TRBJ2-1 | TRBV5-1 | TGCGCCAGCAGCGATGGACTAGCGGGAGGTATGTGGAACAATGAGCAGTTCTTC | CASSDGLAGGMWNNEQFF
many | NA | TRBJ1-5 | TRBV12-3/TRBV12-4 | TGTGCCAGCGTTCTTGGGGGGGAAGCTTATCAGCCCCAGCATTTT | CASVLGGEAYQPQHF
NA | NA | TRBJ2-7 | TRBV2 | TGTGCCAGCAGGGAATCCGGCTCGGAGTACGAGCAGTACTTC | CASRESGSEYEQYF
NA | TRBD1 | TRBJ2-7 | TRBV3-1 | TGTGCCAGCAGCCATGGGACAGGGAGTGGGGAGCAGTACTTC | CASSHGTGSGEQYF
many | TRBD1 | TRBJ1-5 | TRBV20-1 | TGCAGTGCTAGAGACCGGGACAGCCCACTACTCAATCAGCCCCAGCATTTT | CSARDRDSPLLNQPQHF
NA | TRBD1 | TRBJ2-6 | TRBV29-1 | TGCAGCGTACTTGGACAGGGGGAAAACTCAGGGGCCAACGTCCTGACTTTC | CSVLGQGENSGANVLTF
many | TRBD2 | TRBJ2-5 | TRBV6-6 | TGTGCCAGCAGTTACTGGACTAGCGGGAGGAGCGAGACCCAGTACTTC | CASSYWTSGRSETQYF
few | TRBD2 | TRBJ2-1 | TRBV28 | TGTGCCAGCAGCTTAACTAGCGGAGGCTCCTACAATGAGCAGTTCTTC | CASSLTSGGSYNEQFF
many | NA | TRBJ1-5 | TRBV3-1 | TGTGCCAGCAGCCAAGACTGGTCAGACAATCAGCCCCAGCATTTT | CASSQDWSDNQPQHF
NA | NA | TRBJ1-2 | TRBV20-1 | TGCAGTGCTAGGGCCGGGACCGGGGATAACTATGGCTACACCTTC | CSARAGTGDNYGYTF
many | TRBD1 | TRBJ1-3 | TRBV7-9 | TGTGCCAGCAGCCCCGGGACAGCGCTCCCGCTTTCTGGAAACACCATATATTTT | CASSPGTALPLSGNTIYF
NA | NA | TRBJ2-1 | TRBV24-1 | TGTGCCACTTCAGGGAAAGCAGACAATGAGCAGTTCTTC | CATSGKADNEQFF
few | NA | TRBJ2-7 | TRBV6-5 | TGTGCCAGCAGCCGACGAAGCGGGCCCAACTACGAGCAGTACTTC | CASSRRSGPNYEQYF
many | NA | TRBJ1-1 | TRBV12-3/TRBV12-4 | TGTGCCAGCAGTACCCTTCGGGAAGCTTTCTTT | CASSTLREAFF
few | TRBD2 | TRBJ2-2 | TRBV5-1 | TGCGCCAGCAGCACCTCCGGGACTAGCGGGAGAGAAACCGGGGAGCTGTTTTTT | CASSTSGTSGRETGELFF
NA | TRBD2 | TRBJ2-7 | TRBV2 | TGTGCCAGCAGTGAAGTGGCTAGCGGGATAGGCGAGCAGTACTTC | CASSEVASGIGEQYF
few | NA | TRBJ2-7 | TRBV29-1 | TGCAGCGTTTACAGGGCCCACGAGCAGTACTTC | CSVYRAHEQYF
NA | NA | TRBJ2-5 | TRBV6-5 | TGTGCCAGCTTTGGGCAGAGGAGCCAAGAGACCCAGTACTTC | CASFGQRSQETQYF
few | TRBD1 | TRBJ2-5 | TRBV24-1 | TGTGCCACCAGTGACTCCGGACAGGCGCGGGAGACCCAGTACTTC | CATSDSGQARETQYF
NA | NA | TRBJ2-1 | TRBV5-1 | TGCGCCAGCAGCTGGGGAGGAGGGGAGCCCTTCACGTCCAATGAGCAGTTCTTC | CASSWGGGEPFTSNEQFF
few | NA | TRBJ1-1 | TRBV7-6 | TGTGCCAGCAGCTTGTGGGGGGATGAAGCTTTCTTT | CASSLWGDEAFF
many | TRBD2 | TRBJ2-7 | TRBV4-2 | TGTGCCAGCAGCCAAAGACTAGCGGAACTTTCCTCCTACGAGCAGTACTTC | CASSQRLAELSSYEQYF
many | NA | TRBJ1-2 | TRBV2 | TGTGCCAGCAGTGAAGCACAGCTACTTTCGCTCTATGGCTACACCTTC | CASSEAQLLSLYGYTF
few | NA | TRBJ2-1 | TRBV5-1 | TGCGCCAGCGGTGGGACAGAGCAGTTCTTC | CASGGTEQFF
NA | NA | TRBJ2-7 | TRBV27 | TGTGCCAGCAGTTTATCGGGGGAGGGGGGCACCTACGAGCAGTACTTC | CASSLSGEGGTYEQYF
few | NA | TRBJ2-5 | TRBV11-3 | TGTGCCAGCAGCCCTCCCACGGTGGAGGTCCAAGAGACCCAGTACTTC | CASSPPTVEVQETQYF
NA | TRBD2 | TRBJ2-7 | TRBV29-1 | TGCAGCGTTGAGCCCCGACTAGCGGGAGACTACGAGCAGTACTTC | CSVEPRLAGDYEQYF
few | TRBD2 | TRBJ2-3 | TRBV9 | TGTGCCAGCAGCGCTGGGACTAGCGGGAGCACAGATACGCAGTATTTT | CASSAGTSGSTDTQYF
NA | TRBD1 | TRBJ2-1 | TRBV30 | TGTGCCTGGAGTACCCGGGACAGGTTACCCAATGAGCAGTTCTTC | CAWSTRDRLPNEQFF
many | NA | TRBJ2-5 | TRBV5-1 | TGCGCCAGCAGCTTGGAGAGGGGGCAAGAGACCCAGTACTTC | CASSLERGQETQYF
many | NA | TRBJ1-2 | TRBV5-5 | TGTGCCAGCAGCTTGTACGGGGCGAATGGCTACACCTTC | CASSLYGANGYTF
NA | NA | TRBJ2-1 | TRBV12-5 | TGTGCTAGTGGGTGGGATGGGGAGCAGTTCTTC | CASGWDGEQFF
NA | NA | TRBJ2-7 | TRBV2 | TGTGCCAGCATTGAGACGGCAAACTACGAGCAGTACTTC | CASIETANYEQYF
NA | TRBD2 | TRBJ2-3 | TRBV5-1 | TGCGCCAGCAGCTTTTACATAGCGGGAGTTGATAGCACAGATACGCAGTATTTT | CASSFYIAGVDSTDTQYF